The rows below give T cell receptor beta chains drawn from one sample of a study of siplizumab effects on memory and regulatory T cells. Some clones are missing from TCRdb's copy, which holds only in-frame ones; the method was immunoSEQ multiplex PCR. The table records approximately 120,000 clones, just under 95% of them present only once. The sample was non-Treg CD4+ T cells sorted from blood. Receptors originate from a human donor in good health. CDR3s leave out the opening cysteine and the closing phenylalanine or tryptophan. The D gene is left open where the match is weak. Only some rows state a clone size, as once, few, many or a class for expanded clones.

clone_size j_call v_call d_call cdr3_aa
. TRBJ2-1 TRBV6-6 . ASSFQIASEQF
. TRBJ2-7 TRBV6-5 . ASSYVRGTSYEQY
. TRBJ2-3 TRBV30 . AWNRGGPGDTQY
. TRBJ2-6 TRBV5-5 . ASSFGSSGANVLT
. TRBJ1-1 TRBV6-1 . ASAVFMNTEAF
. TRBJ1-2 TRBV19 . ASSIDRPAYGYT
. TRBJ2-2 TRBV6-5 TRBD2 ASSRTSGGSGELF
. TRBJ2-3 TRBV6-6 . ASSYSGAADTQY
. TRBJ2-3 TRBV12-5 . ASGFPASGSDTQY
. TRBJ2-7 TRBV13 . ASSTYYEQY
. TRBJ2-2 TRBV28 TRBD1 ASSPNRGNTGELF
once TRBJ1-6 TRBV6-6 . ASSYEGNSPLH
. TRBJ2-3 TRBV7-2 TRBD2 ASSLSGGVPDTQY
. TRBJ2-7 TRBV7-2 TRBD2 ASSMLAGGPYEQY
. TRBJ1-4 TRBV23-1 TRBD1 ASSQSSGQTNEKLF
. TRBJ1-2 TRBV6-5 . ASSYDRRPRRGYT
. TRBJ1-6 TRBV11-3 . ASSLPPVPPLH
. TRBJ1-2 TRBV9 TRBD1 ASSSGQGARTNYGYT
. TRBJ2-7 TRBV7-9 TRBD1 ASSPKLGQGSYEQY
. TRBJ1-2 TRBV19 TRBD1 ASSADRDLPYGYT
. TRBJ2-3 TRBV5-6 TRBD2 ASSYGLAGGPVTQY
. TRBJ2-1 TRBV10-2 . ASSGGTIFSYNEQF
. TRBJ2-2 TRBV7-3 . ASSTRLGNGELF
. TRBJ2-3 TRBV5-1 TRBD1 ASSLEETGAQY
. TRBJ1-1 TRBV7-3 TRBD1 ASSTDREGSTEAF
few TRBJ1-1 TRBV11-2 . ASRTSHTEAF
. TRBJ2-7 TRBV5-1 . ASSSLTSGEQY
. TRBJ1-5 TRBV4-1 . ASSQASSGVGNQPQH
. TRBJ1-1 TRBV29-1 . SSGGANTEAF
. TRBJ2-7 TRBV10-2 . ASSERGFEY
. TRBJ2-6 TRBV7-9 TRBD1 ASSRTGALAGANVLT
. TRBJ1-6 TRBV7-2 . ASSPRQGDSPLH
. TRBJ1-2 TRBV7-3 . ASSLSPDPPYGYT
. TRBJ2-5 TRBV23-1 TRBD2 ASSSLGSGGDRIQETQY
once TRBJ1-1 TRBV27 TRBD1 ASSPGTGGLNTEAF
. TRBJ2-1 TRBV7-3 TRBD2 ASSLGTSGDGQF
. TRBJ2-7 TRBV19 . ASGRDFHEQY
. TRBJ2-2 TRBV19 TRBD2 ASSSGGGATGELF
. TRBJ2-7 TRBV19 TRBD1 ASSLGQGLGEQY
. TRBJ2-5 TRBV29-1 TRBD1 SSIGQVQETQY
. TRBJ2-5 TRBV28 . ASSFRGGTQY
. TRBJ2-5 TRBV7-9 . ASRGSGSSETQY
few TRBJ1-2 TRBV30 TRBD1 AWSGGQGRGYT
. TRBJ1-2 TRBV2 . ASRVGRDILYGYT
. TRBJ2-5 TRBV19 TRBD2 ASSTSGAGGETQY
. TRBJ1-1 TRBV6-5 . ASSYSLSYGTEAF
. TRBJ1-5 TRBV6-1 . ASRAVGGNQPQH
. TRBJ1-1 TRBV2 . ASAGEGHTEAF
. TRBJ2-1 TRBV28 TRBD2 ATLNTPSGGNEQF
. TRBJ2-1 TRBV7-6 . ASTSPRATGSHEQF
. TRBJ2-7 TRBV9 . ASSVRGLSSYEQY
once TRBJ1-1 TRBV7-2 TRBD1 ASSFTGVGTEAF
. TRBJ2-3 TRBV27 . ASNPGIPDTQY
once TRBJ2-7 TRBV9 . ASSVEAGTTYEQY
. TRBJ1-3 TRBV5-1 . ASSLAVGGSGNTIY
. TRBJ1-6 TRBV9 . ASSVVDRSYNSPLH
. TRBJ2-2 TRBV19 . ASSIQQGNTGELF
. TRBJ1-1 TRBV10-1 . ADFFGGGATSSEAF
. TRBJ2-5 TRBV5-4 . ASSPGGGETQY